These 4 T cell receptor beta chains originate from one sample sequenced in a study of blood T cell repertoires in COVID-19. TCRdb's copy holds only in-frame clones and misses some; the assay was immunoSEQ multiplex PCR. The repertoire includes some 170,000 clones, 70% to 85% of them detected once, and about 15% sits in the top ten. Sequencing was done on a sample of PBMCs or T cells enriched from blood (not recorded which). These receptors originate from a man aged 45 to 65 who had recovered from COVID-19.

Here the CDR3 reads CSVDDGRGDGNTIYF. The CDR3 DNA reads as TGCAGCGTTGATGATGGTAGGGGCGACGGAAACACCATATATTTT. The chain links TRBV29-1 to TRBJ1-3; perhaps TRBD1 as D (5 bases). CDR3 length equals 15 residues. CDR1 is SQVTM and CDR2 is ANQGSEA in the germline V gene. V lost 3 bases to trimming and J lost 4 bases, with 16 bases between them.

The V gene is TRBV18, the J gene TRBJ1-2; maybe TRBD1 (6 bases). The CDR3 totals 15 residues. The V end lost 0 bases, the J end lost 0 bases, and 8 bases lay between the germline ends. In germline, CDR1 is KGHSH, CDR2 LQKENI. The CDR3 protein is CASSPPGTTNYGYTF. The CDR3, as DNA: TGTGCCAGCTCACCACCGGGGACAACTAACTATGGCTACACCTTC.

CDR3 in DNA: TGTGCCAGCAGTGGGGCTTTGGGCAGGGGAGTTGAAAAACTGTTTTTT. It is translated as CASSGALGRGVEKLFF. The V call is TRBV6-1, the J call TRBJ1-4, with D tentatively TRBD1 (6 bases). The CDR3 loop spans 16 amino acids. V lost 4 bases to trimming and J lost 7 bases, with 19 bases between them. In germline, CDR1 is MNHNS, CDR2 SASEGT.

V and J are TRBV27 and TRBJ2-7; maybe TRBD2 (6 bases). Trimming shortened V by 5 bases and J by 9 bases, and 20 bases separated the two germline ends. Germline CDR1 MNHEY, CDR2 SMNVEV (reference sequence). The CDR3 totals 14 residues. The CDR3 reads CASSPRDGLRGQYF. The CDR3 DNA reads as TGTGCCAGCAGTCCGCGGGACGGATTACGAGGGCAGTACTTC.